Each of the 30 T cell receptor beta chains below was sequenced from the same sample in a study of cytomegalovirus exposure and HLA in healthy donors. The PCR used 60 Vbeta and 13 Jbeta primers. This table comes from immunoSEQ multiplex PCR, and its TCRdb copy is limited to in-frame clones, with some not included. This table has approximately 110,000 clones, around 70% appearing once. Sequenced: PBMCs. These TCRs come from a woman aged 40 to 50 in good health and CMV-seronegative.

This clone has just one count. The chain couples TRBV7-6 to TRBJ2-2; D remains ambiguous. The CDR3 sequence is 16 residues long. Between the trimmed V and J ends, which lost 1 base and 0 bases, there was a span of 9 bases. The V gene's germline CDR1 is SGHVS and CDR2 FNYEAQ. CDR3 nucleotide sequence: TGTGCCAGCAGCTTAGTGGCGGTTACGAACACCGGGGAGCTGTTTTTT. Translated, it gives CASSLVAVTNTGELFF.

V usage is TRBV19 and J usage is TRBJ1-2; tentatively, D is TRBD1 (5 bases). Trimming stripped 3 bases from V and 2 bases from J, with 10 bases between. CDR1 is LNHDA and CDR2 is SQIVND in the germline V gene (reference sequence). The length of the CDR3 is 14 residues. CDR3 loop: CASSIQTDNYGYTF. DNA of the CDR3: TGTGCCAGTAGTATCCAGACAGACAACTATGGCTACACCTTC.

The V gene is TRBV5-4, the J gene TRBJ2-6, with 8 bases that match TRBD2. From germline, CDR1 is SGHNT and CDR2 YYREEE (reference sequence). The CDR3 totals 18 residues. J was trimmed by 0 bases and V by 4 bases; bases with no gene match: 9. Written as DNA, the CDR3 is TGTGCCAGCAGCGTAACATCCGGGGGGGACTCTGGGGCCAACGTCCTGACTTTC. This encodes CASSVTSGGDSGANVLTF.

The chain has TRBV5-8 and TRBJ1-5, with TRBD1 matching over 10 bases. After removal of 4 bases from V and 4 bases from J, the junction contained 5 bases not matched to a gene. The CDR3 has 15 amino acids. The V gene's germline CDR1 is SGHTS and CDR2 YDEGEE. As DNA, the CDR3 is TGTGCCAGCAGCATGGGACAGGGGTATAATCAGCCCCAGCATTTT. As protein: CASSMGQGYNQPQHF.

The V gene is TRBV11-2, the J gene TRBJ2-3; a weak D match, TRBD2 (5 bases). V lost 5 bases and J lost 1, with 7 bases in between. This CDR3 has 13 amino acids. The germline V gene encodes CDR1 SGHAT and CDR2 FQNNGV. Here the CDR3 reads CASSRSGTDTQYF. CDR3 sequence (DNA): TGTGCCAGCAGCCGTAGCGGCACAGATACGCAGTATTTT.

The gene calls are TRBV4-3 and TRBJ1-2, with D possibly TRBD1 on 6 matching bases. The CDR3 length is 16 residues. Trimming stripped 1 base from V and 7 bases from J, with 19 bases between. Germline CDR1 reads LGHNA; CDR2 reads YSLEER. The CDR3 sequence is CASSQVPQGTKSGYTF. As DNA, the CDR3 is TGCGCCAGCAGCCAAGTCCCGCAGGGGACTAAAAGTGGCTACACCTTC.

The chain employs TRBV18 and TRBJ1-2, with TRBD1 identical over 8 bases. Germline loops: CDR1 KGHSH, CDR2 LQKENI. The J segment lost 3 bases and the V segment lost 3 bases, leaving 9 bases of the junction unmatched. The CDR3 runs to 16 residues. The chain's CDR3 is CASSPLQGGTDYGYTF. Written as DNA, the CDR3 is TGTGCCAGCTCACCGTTACAGGGGGGGACTGACTATGGCTACACCTTC.

This clone turned up a few times. The rearrangement joins TRBV19 to TRBJ1-2, with 9 nucleotides matching TRBD1. The CDR3 consists of 17 residues. The V segment lost 6 bases and the J segment 5 bases; nucleotides outside the gene matches: 16. Germline V gene lookup returns CDR1 LNHDA and CDR2 SQIVND (reference sequence). The CDR3 loop reads CASSNGQGSAWGYGYTF. Written as DNA, the CDR3 is TGTGCCAGTAGCAATGGACAGGGGTCGGCCTGGGGTTATGGCTACACCTTC.

The CDR3, as DNA: TGTGCCAGCAGCGGGTCACGGGAGCGCGAGCAGTACTTC. Protein sequence: CASSGSREREQYF. This sequence joins TRBV11-2 and TRBJ2-7, with D perhaps matching TRBD2 (6 bases). V lost 5 bases to trimming and J lost 6 bases, with 14 bases between them. CDR1 is SGHAT and CDR2 is FQNNGV in the germline V gene. This CDR3 is 13 amino acids long.

The chain combines TRBV5-8 with TRBJ2-7; the match to TRBD2 covers 7 bases. Losses at the gene ends were 1 base for V and 5 bases for J; bases not matched to a gene: 15. The CDR3 has 17 amino acids. CDR1 is SGHTS and CDR2 is YDEGEE in the germline V gene. CDR3 DNA: TGTGCCAGCAGCTTGCGGCTAGCGGACCTAGGTTACCACGAGCAGTACTTC. Its protein product is CASSLRLADLGYHEQYF.

This chain uses TRBV2 with TRBJ1-1, with unresolved D. The CDR3 extends over 14 amino acids. V was shortened by 5 bases and J by 0 bases, with 10 bases between the two germline ends. Germline loops: CDR1 SNHLY, CDR2 FYNNEI. CDR3 region: CASSFGQLNTEAFF. In DNA form, the CDR3 reads TGTGCCAGCAGTTTTGGCCAGTTGAACACTGAAGCTTTCTTT.

As for this clone: The junction does not match germline at one end; this may be a read error. The rearrangement links TRBV7-9 to TRBJ2-4, with a possible D match to TRBD1 (5 bases). Germline CDR1 is SEHNR and CDR2 is FQNEAQ (reference sequence). The CDR3 covers 15 residues. CDR3 sequence reads: CASSPRVLDKNTQYF. The CDR3 DNA is TGTGCCAGCAGCCCACGGGTATTGGACAAAAACACTCAGTACTTC.

This clone was counted a single time. The V gene is TRBV7-3, the J gene TRBJ2-3, with D maybe TRBD1 (5 bases). The CDR3 sequence is 14 residues long. The V end lost 5 bases, the J end lost 2 bases, and 11 bases lay between the germline ends. The germline V gene encodes CDR1 SGHTA and CDR2 FQGTGA. The CDR3 DNA reads as TGTGCCAGCAGCCCAACAGGAGACACAGATACGCAGTATTTT. As protein: CASSPTGDTDTQYF.

This clone appeared a single time. The chain carries TRBV10-3 and TRBJ2-3, with 7 positions matching TRBD1. Germline lookup yields CDR1 ENHRY and CDR2 SYGVKD. CDR3 length: 14 residues. V trimming: 8 bases; J trimming: 0 bases; junction bases outside the gene matches: 5. The CDR3 DNA reads as TGTGCCATCGCCCGGGACAGTAGCACAGATACGCAGTATTTT. This encodes CAIARDSSTDTQYF.

This clone was recorded many times. The chain has TRBV4-3 and TRBJ1-1; D unclear. The V and J ends lost 9 bases and 1 base respectively, with 15 bases between them. Germline CDR1 reads LGHNA; CDR2 reads YSLEER. This CDR3 comprises 14 residues. The CDR3 reads CASSPSYRNTEAFF. Here the CDR3 DNA reads TGCGCCAGTTCCCCTAGCTACAGGAACACTGAAGCTTTCTTT.

The chain links TRBV19 to TRBJ2-2; 8 nucleotides agree with TRBD1. V dropped 5 bases and J dropped 5; count of bases not matched to a gene: 10. In germline, CDR1 is LNHDA, CDR2 SQIVND (reference sequence). CDR3 size: 16 residues. CDR3 nucleotides: TGTGCCAGTAGTGTCCAGGGGGCGATGGGGACCGGGGAGCTGTTTTTT. Amino acids: CASSVQGAMGTGELFF.

The rearrangement uses TRBV19 and TRBJ2-7; 9 nucleotides align to TRBD1. There are 15 residues in the CDR3. J was trimmed by 4 bases and V by 5 bases; bases with no gene match: 9. Germline V gene lookup returns CDR1 LNHDA and CDR2 SQIVND (reference sequence). The CDR3 region is CASSPGTGYGYEQYF. The CDR3 coding sequence is TGTGCCAGTAGTCCCGGGACAGGGTATGGTTACGAGCAGTACTTC.

The chain links TRBV6-5 to TRBJ1-1, with D tentatively TRBD1 (6 bases). The CDR3 is made up of 15 amino acids. Germline CDR1 is MNHEY and CDR2 is SVGAGI. Between the trimmed V and J ends, which lost 4 bases and 0 bases, there was a span of 12 bases. In DNA form, the CDR3 reads TGTGCCAGCAGTTTTCCGGGACACCTGAACACTGAAGCTTTCTTT. Its protein is CASSFPGHLNTEAFF.

The rearrangement joins TRBV19 to TRBJ1-1; 7 bases align to TRBD1. Germline V CDR1 and CDR2: LNHDA, SQIVND (reference sequence). This CDR3 spans 15 amino acids. With V trimmed by 1 base and J by 4 bases, 6 bases remained unmatched. The CDR3 nucleotides are TGTGCCAGTAGTATAGGGCAACCAGGGGGCACTGAAGCTTTCTTT. Encoded protein: CASSIGQPGGTEAFF.

This chain connects TRBV5-1 to TRBJ1-4, with 8 nucleotides matching TRBD1. J gave up 2 bases and V 1 base, and 7 bases lay outside the gene matches. Germline V CDR1 and CDR2: SGHRS, YFSETQ. CDR3 length: 17 residues. CDR3 loop: CASSLWVQGATNEKLFF. The CDR3 region has the DNA TGCGCCAGCAGCTTGTGGGTCCAGGGGGCGACTAATGAAAAACTGTTTTTT.

The table lists this clone with a few counts. The rearrangement joins TRBV5-1 to TRBJ1-4, with D maybe TRBD1 (5 bases). V shed 2 bases and J shed 3 bases, with 8 bases lying between them. Per germline, CDR1 SGHRS and CDR2 YFSETQ. The CDR3 has 14 amino acids. The CDR3 DNA sequence: TGCGCCAGCAGCTTCGACAGCGCTAATGAAAAACTGTTTTTT. Translating it yields CASSFDSANEKLFF.

This chain joins TRBV30 and TRBJ2-7; TRBD2 is a possible D gene (5 bases). V lost 8 bases and J lost 5, with 19 bases in between. This CDR3 region has 13 residues. The germline CDR1 and CDR2 sequences are GTSNPN and SVGIG (reference sequence). The CDR3 region is CASKGGPGDEQYF. In DNA form, the CDR3 reads TGTGCCAGCAAGGGCGGGCCCGGGGACGAGCAGTACTTC.

V is TRBV5-6 and J is TRBJ2-7, with 8 bases lining up with TRBD1. After removal of 2 bases from V and 5 bases from J, the junction contained 12 bases not matched to a gene. The germline CDR1 and CDR2 sequences are SGHDT and YYEEEE. This CDR3 is built from 16 residues. The CDR3 spells CASSFKGQGGQDEQYF. The CDR3 nucleotides are TGTGCCAGCAGCTTTAAAGGACAGGGTGGCCAAGACGAGCAGTACTTC.

V usage is TRBV6-5 and J usage is TRBJ2-3, with D possibly TRBD1 on 5 matching bases. In germline, CDR1 is MNHEY, CDR2 SVGAGI. Trimming stripped 2 bases from V and 4 bases from J, with 10 bases between. This CDR3 comprises 14 residues. The CDR3: CASSYDRGSDTQYF. The CDR3 DNA reads as TGTGCCAGCAGTTACGATAGGGGCTCAGATACGCAGTATTTT.

The chain has TRBV5-1 and TRBJ2-3; TRBD2 matches 9 bases. Germline values: CDR1 SGHRS, CDR2 YFSETQ. With V trimmed by 2 bases and J by 5 bases, 9 bases remained unmatched. This CDR3 is 16 amino acids long. The CDR3 spells CASSFDIAGAGDTQYF. CDR3 DNA: TGCGCCAGCAGCTTCGACATAGCGGGAGCGGGAGATACGCAGTATTTT. Drawing the rest from reference TRBV5-1 and TRBJ2-3, the complete variable domain is KAGVTQTPRYLIKTRGQQVTLSCSPISGHRSVSWYQQTPGQGLQFLFEYFSETQRNKGNFPGRFSGRQFSNSRSEMNVSTLELGDSALYLCASSFDIAGAGDTQYFGPGTRLTVL.

The J gene is TRBJ1-6, the V gene TRBV27; 9 bases fit TRBD1. Germline CDR1 MNHEY, CDR2 SMNVEV (reference sequence). The CDR3 consists of 19 residues. V shed 4 bases and J 1 base; nucleotides not matched to a gene: 11. The CDR3 DNA follows: TGTGCCAGCAGTTCTCCCCGACAGGGGGGGGTGTCCTATAATTCACCCCTCCACTTT. It is translated as CASSSPRQGGVSYNSPLHF.

The chain carries TRBV6-1 and TRBJ2-7; 9 bases fit TRBD1. Germline CDR1 MNHNS, CDR2 SASEGT. Trimming at V came to 3 bases and at J to 0 bases, leaving 9 bases not matched to a gene. The CDR3 runs 17 residues. CDR3 region: CASSEVFRTGVSYEQYF. CDR3 bases: TGTGCCAGCAGTGAGGTATTTCGGACAGGGGTCTCCTACGAGCAGTACTTC.

This chain connects TRBV5-4 to TRBJ1-2, with D tentatively TRBD1 (6 bases). Germline CDR1 and CDR2: SGHNT and YYREEE (reference sequence). Trimming cost V 2 bases and J 5 bases, with 10 bases left between them. CDR3 length: 13 amino acids. CDR3 amino acids: CASSFSGAYGYTF. CDR3 in DNA: TGTGCCAGCAGCTTTTCAGGGGCGTATGGCTACACCTTC. The full variable domain, completed using reference TRBV5-4 and TRBJ1-2, is ETGVTQSPTHLIKTRGQQVTLRCSSQSGHNTVSWYQQALGQGPQFIFQYYREEENGRGNFPPRFSGLQFPNYSSELNVNALELDDSALYLCASSFSGAYGYTFGSGTRLTVV.

The chain recombines TRBV5-6 with TRBJ1-2; D gene unclear. There are 16 residues in the CDR3. Germline values: CDR1 SGHDT, CDR2 YYEEEE. Trimming cost V 1 base and J 4 bases, with 17 bases left between them. This chain's CDR3 is CASSLIGDSILYGYTF. Here the CDR3 DNA reads TGTGCCAGCAGCTTGATCGGAGACTCAATCCTCTATGGCTACACCTTC.

This clone was counted a few times. This sequence joins TRBV30 and TRBJ2-3; TRBD2 agrees at 13 bases. Germline V gene sequence: CDR1 GTSNPN, CDR2 SVGIG (reference sequence). With V trimmed by 2 bases and J by 6 bases, 5 bases remained unmatched. CDR3 length equals 15 residues. The CDR3 here is CAWSLGLAGVDTQYF. CDR3 bases: TGTGCCTGGAGTCTCGGACTAGCGGGAGTGGATACGCAGTATTTT.